This T cell receptor beta chain derives from a study of Ad26.COV2.S vaccination and SARS-CoV-2 variants. Study at large: Ad26.COV2.S, an intramuscular injection, was given once or twice 56 days apart.

Treatment here: some 20 received Ad26.COV2.S at low or high dose, single or two shots; about five received placebo; per-sample allocation not given. Sampling occurred on day 63 after the first vaccine or placebo injection. This Boston cohort included adults aged 18-55 years. Germline CDR1 reads SGHTA; CDR2 reads FQGNSA. The germline V and J ends were trimmed by 2 bases and 0 bases, with 4 bases remaining between them. The CDR3 is made up of 13 amino acids. Regarding this clone: What it binds is unknown.

Study-wide points: Responses of T cells in total may have been underestimated by the TCR breadth and depth analyses. Vaccine recipients showed a spike-specific TCR breadth that was higher than in placebo recipients.

Profiled with immunoSEQ multiplex PCR; TCRdb holds only in-frame clones, not every one. The sample holds under 550,000 clones, around nine tenths seen once. The TCR was taken from a person between 18 and 60 years old who received the Ad26.COV2.S COVID-19 vaccine or a placebo. The sequencing used peripheral blood, collected in a trial of Ad26.COV2.S vaccine versus placebo. V and J are TRBV7-2 and TRBJ1-1; no firm D call. As DNA, the CDR3 is TGTGCCAGCAGCTTATACATGAACACTGAAGCTTTCTTT. It codes for CASSLYMNTEAFF.